The entry that follows covers one T cell receptor (beta chain) sequence. Antigen specificity is unknown. TCRdb used MiXCR to reprocess the reads, holding one entry per CDR3 protein. Seen here are nearly 550,000 distinct CDR3 sequences, more than 15% observed once, and the top ten hold roughly a quarter. The sample belongs to a study of T cell repertoires in cytomegalovirus infection. Overall study context: Through public TCR beta signatures, both CMV infection and matching HLA type were indicated. Whole-study findings and limits: The ex vivo response was dominated by HLA-C-restricted CMV-specific TCR beta clonotypes. Identification of carriers of CMV plus the relevant HLA was achieved through cumulative public TCR beta family frequency.

The CDR3 runs to 12 residues. Germline V gene lookup returns CDR1 PRHDT and CDR2 FYEKMQ (reference sequence). The V end lost 3 bases, the J end lost 10 bases, and 10 bases lay between the germline ends. Sequencing input: CD8+ T cells from PBMCs. V gene TRBV13 combines with J gene TRBJ2-1; weak D call: TRBD1 (6 bases). The clonotype comes from a human donor in good health (CMV status not recorded). Some clones in this sample may be carry-over from other donors' samples. CDR3 residues: CASSFTDREQFF. Here the CDR3 DNA reads TGTGCCAGCAGCTTTACTGACAGGGAGCAGTTCTTC.